The 8 T cell receptor beta chains in this list originate from one sample, sequenced in a study of blood T cell repertoires in COVID-19. Here immunoSEQ multiplex PCR was the method, and the copy in TCRdb shows in-frame clones only, minus some. The table records 100,000 to 150,000 clones, about four fifths of them present only once. What was sequenced was peripheral blood. The receptors were gathered from a woman aged 25-40 years who had recovered from COVID-19.

This chain connects TRBV7-6 to TRBJ2-1, with 16 nucleotides matching TRBD2. J was trimmed by 4 bases and V by 5 bases; bases with no gene match: 5. Per germline, CDR1 SGHVS and CDR2 FNYEAQ. This CDR3 has 17 amino acids. This CDR3 is CASSPSGLAGGYNEQFF. For the CDR3, the DNA is TGTGCCAGCAGCCCATCGGGACTAGCGGGAGGGTACAATGAGCAGTTCTTC.

The chain links TRBV27 to TRBJ1-2, with 7 nucleotides matching TRBD1. The trim removed 4 bases at V and 8 bases at J, leaving 22 bases unmatched. There are 18 residues in the CDR3. Looked up from germline, CDR1 is MNHEY and CDR2 is SMNVEV (reference sequence). CDR3 nucleotides: TGTGCCAGCAGTTCGGGAGTTGAGGACAGGAGGCGATACTCCGGCTACACCTTC. Translated: CASSSGVEDRRRYSGYTF.

This clone was detected only a few times. The chain combines TRBV6-1 with TRBJ1-1, with a possible D match to TRBD1 (6 bases). Germline V gene data show CDR1 as MNHNS and CDR2 as SASEGT. Trimming took 1 base from V and 1 from J, leaving 13 bases between them. The CDR3 has 16 residues. The DNA for the CDR3 is TGTGCCAGCAGTGAAGTTACGACAGGAAGGAACACTGAAGCTTTCTTT. Translating it yields CASSEVTTGRNTEAFF.

This clone turned up a few times. The genes are TRBV19 and TRBJ1-5; D not resolved. Trimming removed 5 bases at V and 4 bases at J, with 15 bases between. Per the germline V gene, CDR1 is LNHDA and CDR2 is SQIVND (reference sequence). The CDR3 has 15 residues. The chain's CDR3 is CASSSRGALNQPQHF. In DNA form, the CDR3 reads TGTGCCAGTAGTTCCCGGGGAGCCCTGAATCAGCCCCAGCATTTT.

This clone was seen only once. The chain is built from TRBV5-6 and TRBJ2-4; maybe TRBD2 (5 bases). The CDR3 sequence is 17 residues long. The germline V gene has CDR1 SGHDT and CDR2 YYEEEE. V dropped 4 bases and J dropped 3 bases, with 20 bases sitting between them. The CDR3 DNA follows: TGTGCCAGCAGCCGTGTCTTAGTGAGGGATATCAAAAACATTCAGTACTTC. Its translation: CASSRVLVRDIKNIQYF.

This clone has only a few counts. The rearrangement links TRBV6-2 or TRBV6-3 to TRBJ1-1, with D possibly TRBD1 on 5 matching bases. The CDR3 sequence is 15 residues long. From germline, CDR1 is MNHEY and CDR2 SVGEGT. V lost 0 bases to trimming and J lost 0 bases, with 8 bases between them. In DNA form, the CDR3 reads TGTGCCAGCAGTTACTCCCGGACACTGAACACTGAAGCTTTCTTT. This translates into CASSYSRTLNTEAFF.

The chain employs TRBV5-4 and TRBJ2-3; 9 nucleotides line up with TRBD2. The CDR3 contains 18 residues. From germline, CDR1 is SGHNT and CDR2 YYREEE (reference sequence). V trimming: 4 bases; J trimming: 2 bases; junction bases outside the gene matches: 14. CDR3 in amino acids: CASSPPPLAGGDTDTQYF. The DNA for the CDR3 is TGTGCCAGCAGCCCGCCCCCCCTGGCGGGGGGGGACACAGATACGCAGTATTTT.

This clone was seen once. This sequence joins TRBV21-1 and TRBJ2-3; TRBD2 is taken as the D call from the table, unchecked against the DNA. TRBV21-1 is designated a pseudogene. This CDR3 comprises 16 residues. CDR3 in amino acids: CASSKGSGSSTDTQYF. The CDR3 coding sequence is TGTGCCAGCAGCAAAGGGAGCGGATCTAGCACAGATACGCAGTATTTT.